This T cell receptor beta chain was identified during a study of early T cells in non-severe SARS-CoV-2 infection listed by TCRdb under 2021. With respect to the entire study: Bulk RNA from unsorted whole blood was used for TCR sequencing, so alpha and beta chains could not be paired. The full study reports these points: VDJdb matching was skewed toward anti-spike CD8 responses, so virus-specific expansions were likely underestimated and private and CD4 specificities were missed.

A case-control design nested within a healthcare worker cohort in London, UK, was used, with weekly nasopharyngeal swab PCR tests and blood sampling performed. Healthcare workers were recruited during the week of the UK lockdown, between 23 and 31 March 2020, and followed weekly for up to 16 weeks. Library creation used 5' RACE. The reads were generated on a NextSeq 500. The TCR library protocol attached unique molecular identifiers to individual cDNA molecules to correct for sequencing error and PCR bias. Both TCR alpha and beta chains were sequenced, and tight co-correlation was observed between alpha and beta sequence abundances in each sample. Under the source paper's analysis protocol: V gene, J gene and CDR3 annotation of TCR sequences was performed with Decombinator V4. TCRs were defined as expanded if a significant change between any two time points was detected under a Poisson model with p below 0.0001. TCR abundances were normalised to the total number of TCRs sequenced per sample and expressed as counts per million. VDJdb, accessed 1 November 2021, was searched for CMV, EBV and SARS-CoV-2 annotated TCRs, excluding TCRs annotated for multiple antigens. TCRdb reworked the public reads: Q25 trimming with fastp, MiXCR clone assembly, productive beta chains retained. Rows with one shared CDR3 protein collapse into an entry with the most common genes and DNA. The authors' filters were not applied to this entry. Present in this sample are tens of thousands of distinct CDR3 sequences, about 7.4% of which were seen just once. The ten largest clonotypes hold over 10% of the sample.

With respect to this clonotype: Its antigen target is currently unknown. Base qualities are not recorded, but no much larger clone differs from it by a single base.

The specimen was whole blood, collected at baseline. This TCR was sampled from an adult who was a healthcare worker with PCR-confirmed SARS-CoV-2 infection or an uninfected control (not recorded which).

This receptor has the CDR3 CASSAIAFRGTNTGELFF. The nucleotide sequence is TGTGCCAGCAGCGCGATTGCCTTCAGGGGGACGAACACCGGGGAGCTGTTTTTT. The V and J segments used are TRBV5-6 and TRBJ2-2, and TRBD1 matches 7 of the central bases. For CDR1 and CDR2, the germline V gene lists SGHDT and YYEEEE. V is trimmed back by 4 bases and J by 0 bases, and the junction contains 12 bases that no gene match accounts for. From its cysteine to its phenylalanine, the CDR3 spans 18 amino acids. The sequence is cut down to CDR3 DNA, 54 bases in frame from base 1.